The rows below give T cell receptor beta chains drawn from one sample of a study of neurological immune-mediated disorders. TCRdb used MiXCR to reprocess the 5' RACE reads, holding one entry per CDR3 protein. The sample has about 18,000 distinct CDR3 sequences, approximately 14% seen once. The material sequenced was CD4+ T cells from blood. The receptors were sampled from a woman aged 55-75 years with HTLV-1-associated myelopathy (HAM/TSP). The CDR3 runs from the conserved cysteine through the conserved F or W. The D gene is left open where the match is weak. Clone size is shown for a subset of rows, as once, few, many or a class of expanded clone.

>.|TRBJ2-1|12|medium-sized|TRBV7-7
TGTGCCAGCAATGATGAGGGCGGGGAGCAGTTCTTC
CASNDEGGEQFF
>.|TRBJ2-7|15|medium-sized|TRBV27
TGTGCCAGCAGTTTATCGTCAGGGGTTCCCTACGAGCAGTACTTC
CASSLSSGVPYEQYF
>.|TRBJ2-2|13|medium-sized|TRBV5-6
TGTGCCAGCGGACCACGGGGGTATGGGGAGCTGTTTTTT
CASGPRGYGELFF
>TRBD2|TRBJ2-1|15|medium-sized|TRBV20-1
TGCAGTGTTAGTGGGGGGGTTACTGCGGGCAATGAGCAGTTCTTC
CSVSGGVTAGNEQFF
>.|TRBJ2-7|14|many|TRBV3-1
TGTGCCAGCAGCCTTCAGGGTGAGGGAGGCGAGCAGTACTTC
CASSLQGEGGEQYF
>.|TRBJ2-3|12|many|TRBV20-1
TGCAGTGCTAGAGGTTTCTCAGATACGCAGTATTTT
CSARGFSDTQYF
>.|TRBJ2-7|14|medium-sized|TRBV20-1
TGCAGTGCTAGAGATATTTCGGGCAACTACGAGCAGTACTTC
CSARDISGNYEQYF
>.|TRBJ1-3|15|many|TRBV20-1
TGCAGTGCTAGCCGTCCGCAAATCTCTGGAAACACCATATATTTT
CSASRPQISGNTIYF
>.|TRBJ1-2|14|many|TRBV3-1
TGTGCCAGCAGCCAGTCCGGGTCCCCCTCTGGCTACACCTTC
CASSQSGSPSGYTF
>TRBD1|TRBJ2-2|15|many|TRBV20-1
TGCAGTGCTAGCCGACAGGGGGGGAACACCGGGGAGCTGTTTTTT
CSASRQGGNTGELFF
>.|TRBJ2-7|14|.|TRBV29-1
TGCAGCGTTCTACCGGGTCTCACTAAGGACAAGCAGTACTTC
CSVLPGLTKDKQYF
>.|TRBJ2-2|15|many|TRBV5-1
TGCGCCAGCTGGGTTGGTGGGGCTCTCACCGGGGAGCTGTTTTTT
CASWVGGALTGELFF
>TRBD2|TRBJ2-5|14|.|TRBV3-1
TGTGCCAGTAGCCAAACCGGGACTATTAAGACCCAGTACTTC
CASSQTGTIKTQYF
>.|TRBJ2-3|16|many|TRBV20-1
TGCAGTGCTAGGGGCCCCCCCTCGGGCATCACAGATACGCAGTATTTT
CSARGPPSGITDTQYF
>TRBD1|TRBJ1-2|14|many|TRBV20-1
TGCAGTGCTAGAGACCGGGACAGGGGGCCGGGGAACACCTTC
CSARDRDRGPGNTF